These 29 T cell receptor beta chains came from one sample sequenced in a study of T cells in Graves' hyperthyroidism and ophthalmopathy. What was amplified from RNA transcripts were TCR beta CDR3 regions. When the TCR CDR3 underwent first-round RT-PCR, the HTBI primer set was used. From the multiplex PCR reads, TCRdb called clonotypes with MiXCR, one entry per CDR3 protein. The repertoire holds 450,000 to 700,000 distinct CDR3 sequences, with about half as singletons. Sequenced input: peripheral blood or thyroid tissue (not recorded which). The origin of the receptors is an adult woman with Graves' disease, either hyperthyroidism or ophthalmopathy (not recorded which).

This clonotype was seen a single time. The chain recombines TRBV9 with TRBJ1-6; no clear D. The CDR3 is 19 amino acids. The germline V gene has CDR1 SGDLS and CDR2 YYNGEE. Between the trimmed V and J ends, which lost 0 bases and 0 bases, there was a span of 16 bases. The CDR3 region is CASSVASGEESSYNSPLHF. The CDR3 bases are TGTGCCAGCAGCGTAGCTAGCGGGGAGGAGAGCTCCTATAATTCACCCCTCCACTTT.

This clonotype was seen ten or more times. The CDR3 region has the DNA TGTGCCAGCAGCTTAGATGCGCTTCCGAACACCGGGGAGCTGTTTTTT. Protein sequence: CASSLDALPNTGELFF. V gene TRBV7-6 combines with J gene TRBJ2-2, with no clear D. V lost 1 base to trimming and J lost 0 bases, with 9 bases between them. This CDR3 spans 16 amino acids. CDR1 is SGHVS and CDR2 is FNYEAQ in the germline V gene.

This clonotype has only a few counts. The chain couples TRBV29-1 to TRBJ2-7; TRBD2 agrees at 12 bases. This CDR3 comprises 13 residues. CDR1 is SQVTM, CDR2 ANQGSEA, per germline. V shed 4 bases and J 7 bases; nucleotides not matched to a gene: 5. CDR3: CSVARLAGDEQYF. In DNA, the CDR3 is TGCAGCGTTGCTCGACTAGCGGGAGATGAGCAGTACTTC.

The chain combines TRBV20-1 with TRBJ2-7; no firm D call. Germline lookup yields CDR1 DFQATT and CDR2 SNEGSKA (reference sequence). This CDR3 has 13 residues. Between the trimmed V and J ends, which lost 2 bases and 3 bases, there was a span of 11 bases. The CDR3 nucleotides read TGCAGTGCTAGAATTGGTACTTTCTACGAGCAGTACTTC. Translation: CSARIGTFYEQYF.

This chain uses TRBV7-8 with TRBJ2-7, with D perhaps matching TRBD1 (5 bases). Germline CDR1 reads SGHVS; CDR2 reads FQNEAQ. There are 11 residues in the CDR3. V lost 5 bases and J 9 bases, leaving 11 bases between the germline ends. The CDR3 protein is CASSQGAVQYF. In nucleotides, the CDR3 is TGTGCCAGCAGCCAAGGGGCCGTGCAGTACTTC.

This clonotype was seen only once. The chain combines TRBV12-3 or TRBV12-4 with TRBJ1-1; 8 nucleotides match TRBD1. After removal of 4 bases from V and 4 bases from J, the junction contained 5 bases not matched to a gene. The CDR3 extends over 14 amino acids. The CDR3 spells CASSWPGQVTEAFF. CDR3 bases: TGTGCCAGCAGTTGGCCGGGACAGGTCACTGAAGCTTTCTTT.

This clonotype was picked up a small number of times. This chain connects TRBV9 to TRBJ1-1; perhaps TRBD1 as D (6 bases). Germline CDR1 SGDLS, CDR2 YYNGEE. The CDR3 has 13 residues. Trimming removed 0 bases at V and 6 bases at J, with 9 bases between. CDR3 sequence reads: CASSVGTDSEAFF. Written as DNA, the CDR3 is TGTGCCAGCAGCGTAGGGACAGATTCTGAAGCTTTCTTT.

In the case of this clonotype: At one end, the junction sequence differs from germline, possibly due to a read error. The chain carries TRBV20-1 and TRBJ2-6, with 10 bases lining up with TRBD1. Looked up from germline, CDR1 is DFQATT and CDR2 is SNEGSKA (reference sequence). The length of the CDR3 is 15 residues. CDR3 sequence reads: CSARDGWTGGNVLTF. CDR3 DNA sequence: TGCAGTGCTAGAGACGGATGGACAGGGGGCAACGTCCTGACTTTC.

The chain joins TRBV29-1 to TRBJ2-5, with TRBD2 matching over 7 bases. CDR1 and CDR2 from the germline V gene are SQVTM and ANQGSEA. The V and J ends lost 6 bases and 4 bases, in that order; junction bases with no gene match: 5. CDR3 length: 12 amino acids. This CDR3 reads CSVRTSGETQYF. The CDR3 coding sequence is TGCAGCGTAAGGACTAGTGGAGAGACCCAGTACTTC. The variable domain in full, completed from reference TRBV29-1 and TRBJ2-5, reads SAVISQKPSRDICQRGTSLTIQCQVDSQVTMMFWYRQQPGQSLTLIATANQGSEATYESGFVIDKFPISRPNLTFSTLTVSNMSPEDSSIYLCSVRTSGETQYFGPGTRLLVL.

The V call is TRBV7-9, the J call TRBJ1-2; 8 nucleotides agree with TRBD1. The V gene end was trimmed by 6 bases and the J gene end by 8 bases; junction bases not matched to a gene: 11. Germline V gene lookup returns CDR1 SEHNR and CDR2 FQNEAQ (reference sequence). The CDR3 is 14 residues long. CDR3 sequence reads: CASSSPRTGSGYTF. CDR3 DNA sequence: TGTGCCAGCAGTTCCCCGAGGACAGGGTCCGGCTACACCTTC.

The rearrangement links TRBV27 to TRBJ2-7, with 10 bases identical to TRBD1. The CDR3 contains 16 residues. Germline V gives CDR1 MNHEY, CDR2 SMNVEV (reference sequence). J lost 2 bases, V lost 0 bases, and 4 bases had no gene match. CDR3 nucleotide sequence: TGTGCCAGCAGTTTATCAGGAGGGACAGGGGCCTACGAGCAGTACTTC. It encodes CASSLSGGTGAYEQYF.

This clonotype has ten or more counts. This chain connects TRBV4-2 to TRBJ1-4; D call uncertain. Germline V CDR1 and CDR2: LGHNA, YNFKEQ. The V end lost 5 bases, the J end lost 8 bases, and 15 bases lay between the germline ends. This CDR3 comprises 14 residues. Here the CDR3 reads CASSSRMGEEKLFF. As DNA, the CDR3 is TGTGCCAGCAGCTCCCGTATGGGCGAGGAAAAACTGTTTTTT.

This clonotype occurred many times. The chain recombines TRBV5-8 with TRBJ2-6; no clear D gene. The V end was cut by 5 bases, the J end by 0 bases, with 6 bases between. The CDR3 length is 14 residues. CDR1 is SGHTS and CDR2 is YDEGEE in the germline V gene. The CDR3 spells CASRWDSGANVLTF. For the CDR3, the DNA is TGTGCCAGCAGATGGGACTCTGGGGCCAACGTCCTGACTTTC.

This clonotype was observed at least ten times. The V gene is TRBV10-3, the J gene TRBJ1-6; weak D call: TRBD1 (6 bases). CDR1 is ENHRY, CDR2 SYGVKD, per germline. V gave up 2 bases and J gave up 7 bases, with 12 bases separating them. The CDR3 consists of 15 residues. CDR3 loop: CAISERGGGNSPLHF. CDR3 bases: TGTGCCATCAGTGAGAGGGGGGGGGGGAATTCACCCCTCCACTTT.

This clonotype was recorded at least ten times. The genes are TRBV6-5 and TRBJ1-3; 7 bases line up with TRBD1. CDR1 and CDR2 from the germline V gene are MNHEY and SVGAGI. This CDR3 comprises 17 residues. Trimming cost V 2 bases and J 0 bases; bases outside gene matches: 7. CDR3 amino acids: CASSYQTGSLSGNTIYF. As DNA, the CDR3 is TGTGCCAGCAGTTACCAGACAGGGAGCCTCTCTGGAAACACCATATATTTT.

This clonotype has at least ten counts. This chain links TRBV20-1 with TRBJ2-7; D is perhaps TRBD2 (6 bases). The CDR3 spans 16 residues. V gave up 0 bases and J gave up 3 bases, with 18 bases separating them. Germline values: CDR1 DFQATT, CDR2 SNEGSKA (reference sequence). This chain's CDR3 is CSARDLTGARSYEQYF. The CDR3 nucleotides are TGCAGTGCTAGAGATCTCACGGGAGCCCGAAGCTACGAGCAGTACTTC.

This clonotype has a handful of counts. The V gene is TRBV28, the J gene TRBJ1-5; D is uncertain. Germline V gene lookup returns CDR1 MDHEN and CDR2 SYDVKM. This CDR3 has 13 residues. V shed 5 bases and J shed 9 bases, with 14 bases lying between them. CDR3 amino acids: CASSPVPGVPQHF. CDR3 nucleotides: TGTGCCAGCAGTCCGGTCCCTGGGGTGCCCCAGCATTTT.

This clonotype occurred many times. The CDR3 sequence: CSARDAGYEQYF. The CDR3 coding sequence is TGCAGTGCTAGAGACGCGGGGTACGAGCAGTACTTC. The rearrangement links TRBV20-1 to TRBJ2-7; a weak D match, TRBD2 (6 bases). Germline values: CDR1 DFQATT, CDR2 SNEGSKA (reference sequence). This CDR3 has 12 residues. Between the trimmed V and J ends, which lost 0 bases and 4 bases, there was a span of 7 bases.

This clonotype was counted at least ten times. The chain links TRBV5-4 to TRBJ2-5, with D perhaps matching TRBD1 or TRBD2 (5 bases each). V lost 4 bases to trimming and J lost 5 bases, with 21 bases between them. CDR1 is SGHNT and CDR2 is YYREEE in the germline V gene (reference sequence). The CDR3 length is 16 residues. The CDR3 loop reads CASSQVSGLGRETQYF. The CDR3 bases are TGTGCCAGCAGCCAAGTTTCAGGACTGGGGCGGGAGACCCAGTACTTC.

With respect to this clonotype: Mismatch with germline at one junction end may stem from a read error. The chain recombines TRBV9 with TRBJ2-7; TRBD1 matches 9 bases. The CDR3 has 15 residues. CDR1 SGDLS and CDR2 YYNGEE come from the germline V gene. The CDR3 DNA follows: TGTGCCAGCAGCATTGAAGGACAGGGGAAGGGCGAGCGGTACTTC. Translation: CASSIEGQGKGERYF.

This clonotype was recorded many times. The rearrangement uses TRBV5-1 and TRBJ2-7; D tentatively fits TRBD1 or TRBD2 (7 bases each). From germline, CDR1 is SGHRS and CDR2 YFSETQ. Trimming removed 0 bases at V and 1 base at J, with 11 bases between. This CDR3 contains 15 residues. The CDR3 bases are TGCGCCAGCAGCTTGGGAGCGGGACAGTCCTACGAGCAGTACTTC. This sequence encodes CASSLGAGQSYEQYF.

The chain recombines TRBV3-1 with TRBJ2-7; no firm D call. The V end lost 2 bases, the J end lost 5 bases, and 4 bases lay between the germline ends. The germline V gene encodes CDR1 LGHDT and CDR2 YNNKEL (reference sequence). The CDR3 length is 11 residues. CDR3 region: CASSQPDEQYF. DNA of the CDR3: TGTGCCAGCAGCCAACCCGACGAGCAGTACTTC.

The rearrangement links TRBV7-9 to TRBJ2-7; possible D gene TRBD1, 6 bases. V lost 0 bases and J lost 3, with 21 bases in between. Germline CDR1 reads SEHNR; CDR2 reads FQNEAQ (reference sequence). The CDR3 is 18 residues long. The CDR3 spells CASSLATAQFQGHYEQYF. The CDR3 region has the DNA TGTGCCAGCAGCTTAGCGACGGCCCAGTTCCAGGGGCACTACGAGCAGTACTTC. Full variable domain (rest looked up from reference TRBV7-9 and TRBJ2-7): DTGVSQNPRHKITKRGQNVTFRCDPISEHNRLYWYRQTLGQGPEFLTYFQNEAQLEKSRLLSDRFSAERPKGSFSTLEIQRTEQGDSAMYLCASSLATAQFQGHYEQYFGPGTRLTVT.

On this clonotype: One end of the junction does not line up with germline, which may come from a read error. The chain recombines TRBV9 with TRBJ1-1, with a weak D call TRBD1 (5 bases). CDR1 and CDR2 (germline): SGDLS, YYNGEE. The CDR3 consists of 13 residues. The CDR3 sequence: CASSVTGGEGAFF. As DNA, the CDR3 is TGCGCCAGCAGCGTAACAGGAGGGGAAGGGGCTTTCTTT. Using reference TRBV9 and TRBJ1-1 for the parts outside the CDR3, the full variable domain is DSGVTQTPKHLITATGQRVTLRCSPRSGDLSVYWYQQSLDQGLQFLIQYYNGEERAKGNILERFSAQQFPDLHSELNLSSLELGDSALYFCASSVTGGEGAFFGQGTRLTVV.

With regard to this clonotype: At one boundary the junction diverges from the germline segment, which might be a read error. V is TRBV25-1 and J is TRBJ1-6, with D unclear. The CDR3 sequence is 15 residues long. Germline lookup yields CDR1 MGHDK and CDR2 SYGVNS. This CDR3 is CACSAIELLDSPLHF. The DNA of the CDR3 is TGTGCCTGCAGTGCCATAGAGCTTCTGGATTCACCCCTCCACTTT.

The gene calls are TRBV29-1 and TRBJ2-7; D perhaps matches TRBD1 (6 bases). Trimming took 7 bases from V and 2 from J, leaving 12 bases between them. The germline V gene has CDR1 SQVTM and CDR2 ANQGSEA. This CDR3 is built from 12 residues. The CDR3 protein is CSAGQYAYEQYF. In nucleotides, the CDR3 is TGCAGCGCCGGACAGTATGCCTACGAGCAGTACTTC.

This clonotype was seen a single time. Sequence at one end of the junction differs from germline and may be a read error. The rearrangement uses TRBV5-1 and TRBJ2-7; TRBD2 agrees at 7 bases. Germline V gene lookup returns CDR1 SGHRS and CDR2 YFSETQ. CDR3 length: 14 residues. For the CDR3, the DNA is TGTGCCAGCAGCGGGGACGCAGCCCGCTACGAGCAGTACTTC. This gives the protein CASSGDAARYEQYF.

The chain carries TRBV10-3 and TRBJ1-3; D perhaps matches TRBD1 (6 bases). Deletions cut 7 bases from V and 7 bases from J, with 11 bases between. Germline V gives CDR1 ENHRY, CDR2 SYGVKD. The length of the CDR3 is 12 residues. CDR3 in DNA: TGTGCCATCAATCAGGGGAGGAACACCATATATTTT. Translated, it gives CAINQGRNTIYF.

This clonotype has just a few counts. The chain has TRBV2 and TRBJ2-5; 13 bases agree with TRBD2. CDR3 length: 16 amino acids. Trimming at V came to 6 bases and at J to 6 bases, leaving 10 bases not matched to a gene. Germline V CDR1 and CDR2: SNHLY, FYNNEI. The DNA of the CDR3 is TGTGCCAGCAGGTCCGGACTAGCGGGAGATAGGAAGACCCAGTACTTC. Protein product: CASRSGLAGDRKTQYF.